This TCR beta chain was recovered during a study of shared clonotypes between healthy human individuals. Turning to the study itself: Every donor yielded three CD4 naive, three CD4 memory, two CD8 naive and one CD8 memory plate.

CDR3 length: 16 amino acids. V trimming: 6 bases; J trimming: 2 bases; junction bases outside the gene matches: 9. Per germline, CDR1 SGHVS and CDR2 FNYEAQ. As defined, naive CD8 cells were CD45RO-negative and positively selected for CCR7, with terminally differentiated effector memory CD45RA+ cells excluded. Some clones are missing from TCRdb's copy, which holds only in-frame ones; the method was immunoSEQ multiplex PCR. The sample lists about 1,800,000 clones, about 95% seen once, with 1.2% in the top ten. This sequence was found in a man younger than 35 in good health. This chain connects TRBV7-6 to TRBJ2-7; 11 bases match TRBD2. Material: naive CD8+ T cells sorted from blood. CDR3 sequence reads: CASSSLAGGGTYEQYF. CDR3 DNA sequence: TGTGCCAGCAGTTCTTTAGCGGGAGGGGGAACCTACGAGCAGTACTTC.